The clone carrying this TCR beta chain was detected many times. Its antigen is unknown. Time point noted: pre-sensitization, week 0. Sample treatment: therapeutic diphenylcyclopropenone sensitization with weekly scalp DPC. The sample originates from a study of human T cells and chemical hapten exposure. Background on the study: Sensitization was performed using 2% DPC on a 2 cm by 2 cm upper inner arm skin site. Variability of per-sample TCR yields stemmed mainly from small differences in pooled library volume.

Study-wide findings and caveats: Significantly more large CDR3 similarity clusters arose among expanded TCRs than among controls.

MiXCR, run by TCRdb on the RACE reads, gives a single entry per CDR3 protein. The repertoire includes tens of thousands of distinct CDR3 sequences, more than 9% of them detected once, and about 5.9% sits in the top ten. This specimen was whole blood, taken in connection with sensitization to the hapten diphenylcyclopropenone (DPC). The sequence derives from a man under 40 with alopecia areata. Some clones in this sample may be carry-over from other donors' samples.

CDR3 in amino acids: CASSLSPSPNEQFF. In DNA form, the CDR3 reads TGCGCCAGCAGCTTGTCTCCTAGCCCCAATGAGCAGTTCTTC. The chain has TRBV5-1 and TRBJ2-1; tentative D call: TRBD2 (5 bases). The CDR3 extends over 14 amino acids. CDR1 is SGHRS, CDR2 YFSETQ, per germline. Trimming shortened V by 1 base and J by 6 bases, and 11 bases separated the two germline ends. Together with reference TRBV5-1 and TRBJ2-1, the CDR3 gives the full variable domain: KAGVTQTPRYLIKTRGQQVTLSCSPISGHRSVSWYQQTPGQGLQFLFEYFSETQRNKGNFPGRFSGRQFSNSRSEMNVSTLELGDSALYLCASSLSPSPNEQFFGPGTRLTVL.